What follows are 8 T cell receptor beta chains derived from one specimen sequenced in a study of T-cell reconstitution after alpha-beta-depleted transplantation in children. TCRbeta library preparation incorporated unique molecular identifiers. TCRdb passed the PCR reads through MiXCR, listing each CDR3 protein once. The repertoire holds 200,000 to 250,000 distinct CDR3 sequences, roughly 7.7% seen once, with almost 6.5% in the top ten. The sequences come from PBMCs, mostly from graft donor cells, collected 180 days after TCRalphabeta/CD19-depleted stem cell transplant. These receptors originate from a male patient aged 5 to 17 who had a stem cell transplant for acute lymphoblastic leukemia, so the T cells may come from the graft donor.

This clonotype appeared many times. This sequence joins TRBV9 and TRBJ2-3; 8 bases align to TRBD2. This CDR3 contains 16 residues. V lost 3 bases and J lost 0; bases outside the gene matches: 6. Germline loops: CDR1 SGDLS, CDR2 YYNGEE. The CDR3 region is CASSELRGASTDTQYF. The CDR3 DNA reads TGTGCCAGCAGCGAACTGCGGGGGGCAAGCACAGATACGCAGTATTTT.

This clonotype was detected a few times. The chain uses TRBV6-6 and TRBJ1-2; no clear D. The CDR3 covers 11 residues. Trimming removed 6 bases at V and 2 bases at J, with 4 bases between. Per the germline V gene, CDR1 is MNHNY and CDR2 is SVGAGI (reference sequence). CDR3: CASRSNYGYTF. The CDR3 DNA sequence: TGTGCCAGCAGATCGAACTATGGCTACACCTTC.

This clonotype was picked up a small number of times. This CDR3 is CASSPGLPNEQFF. CDR3 DNA: TGTGCCAGCTCACCGGGTCTGCCCAATGAGCAGTTCTTC. The V call is TRBV18, the J call TRBJ2-1; unclear D gene. The ends were cut back, 3 bases at V and 6 bases at J, with 9 bases in the middle. The germline gives CDR1 KGHSH, CDR2 LQKENI. This CDR3 spans 13 amino acids.

Ten or more counts support this clonotype. The chain joins TRBV20-1 to TRBJ2-7; maybe TRBD1 (5 bases). V was clipped by 6 bases and J by 0 bases, with 15 bases between them. The CDR3 runs 14 residues. Germline V lookup: CDR1 DFQATT, CDR2 SNEGSKA (reference sequence). The CDR3 DNA reads as TGCAGTGCCCCCAATAGGGGAACCTCCTACGAGCAGTACTTC. As protein: CSAPNRGTSYEQYF.

This clonotype was counted ten times or more. V gene TRBV11-2 combines with J gene TRBJ2-7, with 8 nucleotides matching TRBD1. The CDR3 covers 14 residues. Germline V CDR1 and CDR2: SGHAT, FQNNGV. Trimming took 2 bases from V and 6 from J; bases not matched to a gene: 6. The CDR3 bases are TGTGCCAGCAGCTTATTCGACAGGGGTTTCGAGCAGTACTTC. It encodes CASSLFDRGFEQYF.

This clonotype was counted at least ten times. The rearrangement links TRBV6-1 to TRBJ1-2; perhaps TRBD1 as D (5 bases). CDR1 is MNHNS and CDR2 is SASEGT in the germline V gene. The CDR3 extends over 15 amino acids. The germline V and J ends were trimmed by 3 bases and 7 bases, with 18 bases remaining between them. This CDR3 is CASSDGREGLRGYTF. The CDR3 DNA sequence: TGTGCCAGCAGTGATGGCAGGGAAGGACTGCGTGGCTACACCTTC.

This clonotype occurred many times. The rearrangement links TRBV11-2 to TRBJ1-3, with D possibly matching TRBD1 (6 bases). CDR3 size: 17 residues. Trimming took off 0 bases at V and 3 bases at J, with 15 bases between the two ends. Germline CDR1 reads SGHAT; CDR2 reads FQNNGV. The CDR3 sequence: CASSLEATGLGGNTIYF. The CDR3 bases are TGTGCCAGCAGCTTAGAGGCCACAGGGTTGGGTGGAAACACCATATATTTT.

This clonotype was counted at least ten times. This chain links TRBV7-8 with TRBJ2-4; maybe TRBD2 (5 bases). Trimming left V 5 bases short and J 1 base short, with 15 bases between. Germline V gene lookup returns CDR1 SGHVS and CDR2 FQNEAQ. The CDR3 spans 16 residues. CDR3 coding DNA: TGTGCCAGCAGCGCTAAGAGACTACAGGCCAAAAACATTCAGTACTTC. It codes for CASSAKRLQAKNIQYF.